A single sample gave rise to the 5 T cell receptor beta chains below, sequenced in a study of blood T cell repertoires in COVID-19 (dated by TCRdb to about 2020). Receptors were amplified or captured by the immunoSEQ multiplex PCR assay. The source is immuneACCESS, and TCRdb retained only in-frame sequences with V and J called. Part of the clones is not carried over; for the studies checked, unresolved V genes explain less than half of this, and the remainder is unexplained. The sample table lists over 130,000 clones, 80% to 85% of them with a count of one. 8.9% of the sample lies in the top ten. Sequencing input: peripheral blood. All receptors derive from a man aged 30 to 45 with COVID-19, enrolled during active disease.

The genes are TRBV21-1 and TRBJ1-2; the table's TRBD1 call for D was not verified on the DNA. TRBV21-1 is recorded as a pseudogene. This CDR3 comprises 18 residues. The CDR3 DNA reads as TGTGCCAGCAGCAAAGCGTCCTCCCCGGGACAGGGGTGCTATGGCTACACCTTC. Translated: CASSKASSPGQGCYGYTF.

CDR3 region: CASSAGGSNEKLFF. DNA of the CDR3: TGTGCCAGTTCCGCAGGGGGGTCCAATGAAAAACTGTTTTTT. The V call is TRBV28, the J call TRBJ1-4; the match to TRBD1 covers 7 bases. The CDR3 length is 14 residues. V lost 9 bases, J lost 5 bases, and 9 bases stayed unmatched. Germline V gene sequence: CDR1 MDHEN, CDR2 SYDVKM.

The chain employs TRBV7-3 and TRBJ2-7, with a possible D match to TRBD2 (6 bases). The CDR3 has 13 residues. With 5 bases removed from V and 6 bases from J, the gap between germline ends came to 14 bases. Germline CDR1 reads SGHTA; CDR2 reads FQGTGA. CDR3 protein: CASSPDLAREQYF. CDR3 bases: TGTGCCAGCAGCCCTGATCTAGCGCGCGAGCAGTACTTC.

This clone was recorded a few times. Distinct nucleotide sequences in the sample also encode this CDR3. CDR3 bases: TGTGCCAGTAGTATAGTTCGGAACACTGAAGCTTTCTTT. It codes for CASSIVRNTEAFF. This chain links TRBV19 with TRBJ1-1; D not certain. The CDR3 spans 13 residues. The V end was cut by 1 base, the J end by 1 base, with 4 bases between. Germline loops: CDR1 LNHDA, CDR2 SQIVND (reference sequence).

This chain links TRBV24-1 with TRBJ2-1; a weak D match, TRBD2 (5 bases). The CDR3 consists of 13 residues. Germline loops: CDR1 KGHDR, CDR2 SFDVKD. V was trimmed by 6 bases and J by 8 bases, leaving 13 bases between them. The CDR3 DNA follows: TGTGCCACCAGTTCGGGATCTCGGGATGAGCAGTTCTTC. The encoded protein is CATSSGSRDEQFF.